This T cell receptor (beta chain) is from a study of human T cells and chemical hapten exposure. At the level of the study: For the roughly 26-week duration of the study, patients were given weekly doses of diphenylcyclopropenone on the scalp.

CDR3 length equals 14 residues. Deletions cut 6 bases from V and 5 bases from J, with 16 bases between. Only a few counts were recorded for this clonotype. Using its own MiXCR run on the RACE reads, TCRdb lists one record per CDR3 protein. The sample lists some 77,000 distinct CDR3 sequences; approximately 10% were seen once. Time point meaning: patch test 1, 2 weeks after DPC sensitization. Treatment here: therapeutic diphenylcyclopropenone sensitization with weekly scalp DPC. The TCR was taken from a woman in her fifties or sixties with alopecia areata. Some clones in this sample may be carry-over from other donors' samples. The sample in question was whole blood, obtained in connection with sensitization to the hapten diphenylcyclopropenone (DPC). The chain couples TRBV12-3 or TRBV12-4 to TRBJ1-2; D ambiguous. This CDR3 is CASSPAFLGYGYTF. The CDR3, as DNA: TGTGCCAGCAGCCCCGCGTTCTTGGGGTATGGCTACACCTTC.